This TCR beta chain was obtained from a study of CD8 T cells in Susac syndrome. CDR1 and CDR2 (germline): SEHNR, FQNEAQ (reference sequence). With 6 bases clipped from V and 0 bases from J, the junction kept 13 bases outside the gene matches. CDR3 length equals 17 residues. Random hexamers were used to reverse transcribe the RNA input (roughly 0.5 to 1 ug). TCRdb re-called the immunoSEQ multiplex PCR reads through MiXCR, storing one row per CDR3 protein. The table lists more than 110,000 distinct CDR3 sequences, approximately 95% of them singletons. In contrast to the negatively isolated CD8+ and CD4+ T cells, TEMRA cells were FACS-enriched.

Sequences were obtained from CD4+ T cells from PBMCs. The chain combines TRBV7-9 with TRBJ1-1; 7 nucleotides agree with TRBD1. The source of this sequence is a human donor with Susac syndrome. The CDR3 DNA follows: TGTGCCAGCAGACCGACAGGGAAGATCCTAATGAACACTGAAGCTTTCTTT. Encoded protein: CASRPTGKILMNTEAFF.